This T cell receptor (beta chain) was sequenced for a study of T cell repertoires in cytomegalovirus infection. There are many counts of this clonotype. This CDR3 has 14 amino acids. The J segment lost 7 bases and the V segment lost 5 bases, leaving 3 bases of the junction unmatched. TCRdb redid the calling of the reads with MiXCR, one entry per CDR3 protein. The sample records 150,000 to 200,000 distinct CDR3 sequences, 28% being singletons. The J gene is TRBJ1-6, the V gene TRBV12-3 or TRBV12-4; 9 bases map to TRBD1. The sequencing input was PBMCs. The receptor comes from a human donor in good health (CMV status not recorded). Some clones in this sample may be carry-over from other donors' samples. The CDR3 loop reads CASSPDRGNSPLHF. The DNA for the CDR3 is TGTGCCAGCAGTCCCGACAGGGGGAATTCACCCCTCCACTTT.